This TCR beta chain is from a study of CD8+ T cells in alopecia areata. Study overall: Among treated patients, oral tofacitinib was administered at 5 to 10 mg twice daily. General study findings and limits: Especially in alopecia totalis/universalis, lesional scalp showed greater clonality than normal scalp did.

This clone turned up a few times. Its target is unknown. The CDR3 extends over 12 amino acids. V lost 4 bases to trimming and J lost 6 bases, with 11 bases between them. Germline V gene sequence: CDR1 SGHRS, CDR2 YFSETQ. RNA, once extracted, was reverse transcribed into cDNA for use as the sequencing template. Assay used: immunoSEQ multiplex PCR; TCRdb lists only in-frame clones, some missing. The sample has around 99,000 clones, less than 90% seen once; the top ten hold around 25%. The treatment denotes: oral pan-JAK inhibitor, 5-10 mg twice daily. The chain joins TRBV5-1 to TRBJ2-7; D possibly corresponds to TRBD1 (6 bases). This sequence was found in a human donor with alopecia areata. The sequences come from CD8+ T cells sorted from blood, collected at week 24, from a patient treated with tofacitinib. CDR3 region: CASSDGGFEQYF. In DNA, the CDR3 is TGCGCCAGCAGCGATGGGGGCTTCGAGCAGTACTTC.